The present T cell receptor beta chain was sequenced within a study of blood T cell repertoires in COVID-19. Study members were between roughly 18 and 100 years old and lived in around 24 US regions. The study counted Cohort 3 donors as recovered given two negative PCRs, clearance, or symptom resolution. Germline CDR1 is LGHNA and CDR2 is YSLEER. V was cut by 0 bases and J by 3 bases, with 12 bases left in between. The CDR3 is 15 amino acids. Under the authors' procedure: Counts of nucleated cells, estimated from reference gene primer amplification, were obtained. The table came from immunoSEQ multiplex PCR; TCRdb's copy has only in-frame clones and leaves some out. V, J and clone size are those of that table, while D and trimming were read from the DNA. The repertoire holds hundreds of thousands of clones, with roughly 85% as singletons.

The TCR sequence derives from a man aged 30-40 years who had recovered from COVID-19. The source material was PBMCs or T cells enriched from blood (not recorded which). The J gene is TRBJ2-7, the V gene TRBV4-3, with a tentative D call TRBD2 (5 bases). CDR3 protein: CASSQDTRSGYEQYF. DNA for the CDR3: TGCGCCAGCAGCCAAGATACCCGAAGCGGCTACGAGCAGTACTTC.